This TCR beta chain derives from a study of T cells after yellow fever vaccination. Points from the study as a whole: There was a possibility that FACS-sorted repertoires contained abundant clonotypes contaminating from the bulk population.

From the 5' RACE reads, TCRdb called clonotypes with MiXCR, one entry per CDR3 protein. The table lists roughly 520,000 distinct CDR3 sequences, 21% of them singletons. CDR1 is SQVTM and CDR2 is ANQGSEA in the germline V gene. The CDR3 is 13 residues long. V lost 7 bases, J lost 1 base, and 13 bases lay in between. Comments on this clonotype: The antigen is undetermined.

J is TRBJ1-2 and V is TRBV29-1; a weak D match, TRBD1 (6 bases). This specimen was PBMCs, taken approximately 22 days after the first yellow fever vaccination. This sequence originates from a man between 18 and 35 years old who received the YFV17D yellow fever vaccine. The CDR3 region is CSARQASNYGYTF. In DNA form, the CDR3 reads TGCAGCGCCCGACAGGCCAGTAACTATGGCTACACCTTC.